This T cell receptor beta chain was sequenced during a study of T cells in women clearing cervical HPV infection. Study as a whole: Case blood was drawn a median approximately 150 days after lesion detection. HLA type stays a possible confounder, typing being limited.

For this clone: Antigen: not known. Coverage ceases 3 residues before the CDR3 finishes, and the germline J gene fills in the end.

Whole-study findings and limits: Each sample's T-cell count was unknown, possibly confounding richness.

CDR3 size: 13 residues. V lost 8 bases and J lost 5; bases outside the gene matches: 7. Looked up from germline, CDR1 is SEHNR and CDR2 is FQNEAQ (reference sequence). TCRdb's copy holds only in-frame clones and misses some; the assay was immunoSEQ multiplex PCR. The listing contains fewer than 35,000 clones. All participants had a single incident cervical HPV16 infection, and prevalent HPV16 infections were excluded. The specimen was blood buffy coat. This rearrangement joins TRBV7-9 to TRBJ2-7; 9 positions agree with TRBD1. The sequence derives from a woman aged 18 to 75 with a cervical HPV16 infection that either progressed to CIN3+ or cleared (not recorded which). CDR3 bases read: TGTGCCAGCTCCGGACAGGGGTACCACGAG. The encoded protein is CASSGQGYHE. The full-length CDR3 reads as CASSGQGYHEQYF. The variable domain in full, completed from reference TRBV7-9 and TRBJ2-7, reads DTGVSQNPRHKITKRGQNVTFRCDPISEHNRLYWYRQTLGQGPEFLTYFQNEAQLEKSRLLSDRFSAERPKGSFSTLEIQRTEQGDSAMYLCASSGQGYHEQYFGPGTRLTVT.